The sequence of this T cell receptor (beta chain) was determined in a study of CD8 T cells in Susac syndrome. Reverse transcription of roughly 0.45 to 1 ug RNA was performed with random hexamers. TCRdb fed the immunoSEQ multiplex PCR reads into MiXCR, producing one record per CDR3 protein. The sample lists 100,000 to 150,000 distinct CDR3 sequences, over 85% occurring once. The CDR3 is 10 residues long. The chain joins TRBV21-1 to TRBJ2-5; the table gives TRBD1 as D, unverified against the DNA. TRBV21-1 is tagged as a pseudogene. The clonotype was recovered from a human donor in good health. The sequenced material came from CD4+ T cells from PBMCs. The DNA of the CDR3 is TGTGCCAGCAGCAACAGGGGGCTATACTTC. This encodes CASSNRGLYF.